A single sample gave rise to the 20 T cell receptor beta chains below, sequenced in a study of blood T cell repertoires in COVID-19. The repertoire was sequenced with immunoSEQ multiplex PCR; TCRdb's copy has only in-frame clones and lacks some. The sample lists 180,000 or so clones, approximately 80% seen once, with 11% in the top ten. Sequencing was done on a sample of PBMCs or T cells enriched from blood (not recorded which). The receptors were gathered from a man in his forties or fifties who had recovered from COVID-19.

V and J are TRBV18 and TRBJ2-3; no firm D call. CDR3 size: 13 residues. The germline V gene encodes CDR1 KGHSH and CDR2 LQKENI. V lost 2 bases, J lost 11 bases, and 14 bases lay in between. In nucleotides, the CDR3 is TGTGCCAGCTCACCAACCGAGGCCCCGGGGCAGTATTTT. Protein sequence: CASSPTEAPGQYF.

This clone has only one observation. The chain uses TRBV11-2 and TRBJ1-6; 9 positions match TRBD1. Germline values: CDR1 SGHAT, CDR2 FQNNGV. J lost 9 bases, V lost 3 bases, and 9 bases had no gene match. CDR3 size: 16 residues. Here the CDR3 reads CASSFKTGGVGSPLHF. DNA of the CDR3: TGTGCCAGCAGCTTTAAGACAGGGGGAGTGGGTTCACCCCTCCACTTT. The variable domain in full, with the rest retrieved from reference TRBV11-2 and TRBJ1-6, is EAGVAQSPRYKIIEKRQSVAFWCNPISGHATLYWYQQILGQGPKLLIQFQNNGVVDDSQLPKDRFSAERLKGVDSTLKIQPAKLEDSAVYLCASSFKTGGVGSPLHFGNGTRLTVT.

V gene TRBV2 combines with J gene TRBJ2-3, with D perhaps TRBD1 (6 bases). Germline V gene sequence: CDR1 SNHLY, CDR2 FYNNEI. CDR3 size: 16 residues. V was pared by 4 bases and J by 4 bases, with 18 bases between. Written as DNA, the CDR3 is TGTGCCAGCAGTGGGGACACCCACACGGGCGCAGATACGCAGTATTTT. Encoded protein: CASSGDTHTGADTQYF.

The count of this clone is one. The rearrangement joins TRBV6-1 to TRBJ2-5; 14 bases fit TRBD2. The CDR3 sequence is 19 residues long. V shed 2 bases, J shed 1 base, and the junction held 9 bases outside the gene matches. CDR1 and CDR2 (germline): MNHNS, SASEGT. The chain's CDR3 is CASSENTRGTSGGQETQYF. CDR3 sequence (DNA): TGTGCCAGCAGTGAAAACACGAGGGGGACTAGCGGGGGCCAAGAGACCCAGTACTTC.

The CDR3 coding sequence is TGTGCCACCAGTAGCGGACATTCGAACACTGAAGCTTTCTTT. This gives the protein CATSSGHSNTEAFF. The rearrangement uses TRBV15 and TRBJ1-1; a weak D match, TRBD1 (5 bases). CDR1 is LNHNV, CDR2 YYDKDF, per germline (reference sequence). The CDR3 covers 14 residues. V was clipped by 6 bases and J by 1 base, with 12 bases between them.

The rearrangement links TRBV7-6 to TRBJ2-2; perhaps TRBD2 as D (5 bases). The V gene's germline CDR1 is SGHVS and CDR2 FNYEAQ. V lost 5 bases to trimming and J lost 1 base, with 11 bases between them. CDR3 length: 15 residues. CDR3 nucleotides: TGTGCCAGCAGCACCATGGGAGAGAACACCGGGGAGCTGTTTTTT. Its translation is CASSTMGENTGELFF.

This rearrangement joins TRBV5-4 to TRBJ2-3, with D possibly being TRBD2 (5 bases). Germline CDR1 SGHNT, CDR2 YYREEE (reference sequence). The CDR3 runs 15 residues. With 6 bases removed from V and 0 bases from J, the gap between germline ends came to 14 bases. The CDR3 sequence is CASNPGGRSTDTQYF. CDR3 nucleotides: TGTGCCAGCAACCCCGGAGGACGGAGCACAGATACGCAGTATTTT. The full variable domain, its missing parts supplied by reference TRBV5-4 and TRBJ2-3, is ETGVTQSPTHLIKTRGQQVTLRCSSQSGHNTVSWYQQALGQGPQFIFQYYREEENGRGNFPPRFSGLQFPNYSSELNVNALELDDSALYLCASNPGGRSTDTQYFGPGTRLTVL.

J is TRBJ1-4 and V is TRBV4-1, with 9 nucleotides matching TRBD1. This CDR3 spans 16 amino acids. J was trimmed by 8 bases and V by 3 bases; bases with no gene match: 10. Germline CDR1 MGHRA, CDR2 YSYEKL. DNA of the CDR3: TGCGCCAGCAGCCAGCCTACTACAGGGGGCCACGAAAAACTGTTTTTT. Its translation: CASSQPTTGGHEKLFF.

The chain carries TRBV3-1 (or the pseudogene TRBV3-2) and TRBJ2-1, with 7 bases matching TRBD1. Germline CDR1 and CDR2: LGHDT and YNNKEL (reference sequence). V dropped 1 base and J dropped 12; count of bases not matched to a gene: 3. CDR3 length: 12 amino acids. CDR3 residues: CASSQVWTGQFF. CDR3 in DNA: TGTGCCAGCAGCCAAGTCTGGACAGGGCAGTTCTTC.

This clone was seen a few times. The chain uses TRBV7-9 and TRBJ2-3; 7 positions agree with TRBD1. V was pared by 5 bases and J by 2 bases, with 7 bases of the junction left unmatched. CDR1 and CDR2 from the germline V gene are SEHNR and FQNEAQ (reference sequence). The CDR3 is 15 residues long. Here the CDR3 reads CASSPRQGHTDTQYF. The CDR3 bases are TGTGCCAGCAGCCCCCGACAGGGACACACAGATACGCAGTATTTT.

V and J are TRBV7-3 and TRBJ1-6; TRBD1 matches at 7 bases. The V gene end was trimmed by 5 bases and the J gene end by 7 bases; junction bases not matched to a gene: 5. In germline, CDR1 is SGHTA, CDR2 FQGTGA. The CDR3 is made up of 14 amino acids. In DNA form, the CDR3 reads TGTGCCAGCAGCCAAGGGACAGCAAATTCACCCCTCCACTTT. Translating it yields CASSQGTANSPLHF.

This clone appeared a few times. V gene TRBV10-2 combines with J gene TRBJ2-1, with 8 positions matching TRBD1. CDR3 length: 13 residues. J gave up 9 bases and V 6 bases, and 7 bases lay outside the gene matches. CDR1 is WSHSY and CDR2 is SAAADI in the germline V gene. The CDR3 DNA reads TGCGCCAGCAGCGACAGGGGTTTGACTGAGCAGTTCTTC. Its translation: CASSDRGLTEQFF.

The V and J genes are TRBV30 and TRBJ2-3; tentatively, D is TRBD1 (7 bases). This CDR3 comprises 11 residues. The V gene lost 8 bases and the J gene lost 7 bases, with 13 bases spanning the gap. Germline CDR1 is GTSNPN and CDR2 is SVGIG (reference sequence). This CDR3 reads CAAGGSNTQYF. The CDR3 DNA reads TGTGCCGCAGGGGGGTCCAATACGCAGTATTTT.

The CDR3: CASSVGLDAEQYF. In DNA form, the CDR3 reads TGTGCCAGCAGCGTAGGACTAGACGCCGAGCAGTACTTC. The chain is built from TRBV11-3 and TRBJ2-7; TRBD2 matches 7 bases. The CDR3 has 13 amino acids. V dropped 5 bases and J dropped 6; count of bases not matched to a gene: 7. CDR1 is SGHNT, CDR2 YENEEA, per germline.

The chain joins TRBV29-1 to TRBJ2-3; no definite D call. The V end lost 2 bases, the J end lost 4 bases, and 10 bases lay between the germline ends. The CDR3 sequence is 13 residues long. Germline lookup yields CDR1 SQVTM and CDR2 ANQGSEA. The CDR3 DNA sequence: TGCAGCGTTGAATTGGCCAACGCAGATACGCAGTATTTT. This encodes CSVELANADTQYF.

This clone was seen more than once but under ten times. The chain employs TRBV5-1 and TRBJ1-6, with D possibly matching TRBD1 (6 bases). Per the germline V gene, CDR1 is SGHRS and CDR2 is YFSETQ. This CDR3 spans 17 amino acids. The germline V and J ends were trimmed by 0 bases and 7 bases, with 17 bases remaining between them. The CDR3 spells CASSLDSGAKRNSPLHF. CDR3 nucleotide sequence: TGCGCCAGCAGCTTGGATTCAGGGGCCAAGAGAAATTCACCCCTCCACTTT.

In DNA form, the CDR3 reads TGTGCCAGTACCATAACGTCCTACTCTGGAAACACCATATATTTT. It yields the protein CASTITSYSGNTIYF. This chain links TRBV19 with TRBJ1-3; no definite D call. Per germline, CDR1 LNHDA and CDR2 SQIVND (reference sequence). This CDR3 has 15 residues. Trimming took off 7 bases at V and 0 bases at J, with 13 bases between the two ends.

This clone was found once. The CDR3: CASGPARQGMDTEAFF. DNA of the CDR3: TGCGCCAGCGGACCCGCCCGGCAGGGGATGGACACTGAAGCTTTCTTT. This chain links TRBV4-1 with TRBJ1-1, with D perhaps matching TRBD1 (6 bases). V dropped 8 bases and J dropped 3 bases, with 22 bases sitting between them. Germline CDR1 reads MGHRA; CDR2 reads YSYEKL. The CDR3 length is 16 residues.

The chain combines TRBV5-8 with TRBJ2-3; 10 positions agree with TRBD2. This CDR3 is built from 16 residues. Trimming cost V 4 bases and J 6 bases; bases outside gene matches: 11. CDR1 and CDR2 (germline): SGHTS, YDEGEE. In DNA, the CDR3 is TGTGCCAGCAGCCGAGACTCACTAGCGGGAAGCGATACGCAGTATTTT. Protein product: CASSRDSLAGSDTQYF.

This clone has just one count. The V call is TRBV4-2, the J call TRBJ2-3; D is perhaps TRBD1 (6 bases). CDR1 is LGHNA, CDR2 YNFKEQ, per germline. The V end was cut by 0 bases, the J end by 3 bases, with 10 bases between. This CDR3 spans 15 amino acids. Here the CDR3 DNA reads TGTGCCAGCAGCCAAGATGGGGGCGGAACAGATACGCAGTATTTT. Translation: CASSQDGGGTDTQYF.